What follows are 11 T cell receptor beta chains derived from one specimen sequenced in a study of long-term antiretroviral therapy in people with HIV. Runs used v3.0 of the immunoSEQ assay and were done at survey level. Method: immunoSEQ multiplex PCR; TCRdb's copy keeps in-frame clones and lacks some. The sample consists of tens of thousands of clones, 85% to 90% of them appearing once. Sequencing used unsorted PBMCs, obtained 0.8 years after starting antiretroviral therapy. The receptors were sampled from a woman in her 30s with HIV.

The V gene is TRBV9, the J gene TRBJ1-1, with no clear D. V lost 6 bases and J 7 bases, leaving 10 bases between the germline ends. This CDR3 contains 11 residues. Germline CDR1 reads SGDLS; CDR2 reads YYNGEE. The CDR3 loop reads CASTPRVEAFF. As DNA, the CDR3 is TGTGCCAGCACCCCTAGAGTTGAAGCTTTCTTT. The entire variable domain, with the rest obtained from reference TRBV9 and TRBJ1-1, is as follows: DSGVTQTPKHLITATGQRVTLRCSPRSGDLSVYWYQQSLDQGLQFLIQYYNGEERAKGNILERFSAQQFPDLHSELNLSSLELGDSALYFCASTPRVEAFFGQGTRLTVV.

This clone appeared a single time. V usage is TRBV4-2 and J usage is TRBJ2-2; TRBD2 aligns across 11 bases. This CDR3 has 17 amino acids. V shed 1 base and J 2 bases; nucleotides not matched to a gene: 3. Germline CDR1 and CDR2: LGHNA and YNFKEQ. CDR3 amino acids: CASSQAGLAGNTGELFF. The CDR3 DNA reads TGTGCCAGCAGCCAAGCCGGACTAGCGGGTAACACCGGGGAGCTGTTTTTT.

The chain is built from TRBV5-8 and TRBJ1-1; unclear D gene. Germline CDR1 reads SGHTS; CDR2 reads YDEGEE. V was trimmed by 0 bases and J by 2 bases, leaving 17 bases between them. This CDR3 is built from 17 residues. The CDR3 region has the DNA TGTGCCAGCAGCTTGGACCCCCGCTCAAATTTCAACACTGAAGCTTTCTTT. Translating it yields CASSLDPRSNFNTEAFF.

In nucleotides, the CDR3 is TGTGCCATCAGCGCGACGGGACAGAGGAACACTGAAGCTTTCTTT. It yields the protein CAISATGQRNTEAFF. The V and J genes are TRBV10-3 and TRBJ1-1, with 7 nucleotides matching TRBD1. V lost 6 bases and J lost 1; bases outside the gene matches: 8. The CDR3 has 15 residues. CDR1 is ENHRY, CDR2 SYGVKD, per germline.

The V gene is TRBV15, the J gene TRBJ1-1, with D uncertain. Trimming left V 1 base short and J 0 bases short, with 6 bases between. The germline gives CDR1 LNHNV, CDR2 YYDKDF (reference sequence). The CDR3 spans 14 residues. The CDR3 region is CATSRGNMNTEAFF. Written as DNA, the CDR3 is TGTGCCACCAGCAGAGGGAACATGAACACTGAAGCTTTCTTT.

The CDR3 sequence: CASSQDGSRVATQYF. The CDR3 DNA is TGTGCCAGCAGCCAAGATGGTAGCAGGGTCGCGACCCAGTACTTC. The V gene is TRBV14, the J gene TRBJ2-5, with a tentative D call TRBD1 (5 bases). This CDR3 is built from 15 residues. CDR1 and CDR2 (germline): SGHDN, FVKESK. Trimming took off 0 bases at V and 7 bases at J, with 15 bases between the two ends.

This clone showed up just a few times. This rearrangement joins TRBV4-1 to TRBJ1-6, with TRBD1 matching over 7 bases. Germline trimming cut 0 bases from V and 5 bases from J; bases unmatched to any gene: 7. Germline V gene lookup returns CDR1 MGHRA and CDR2 YSYEKL. The CDR3 consists of 17 residues. The DNA of the CDR3 is TGCGCCAGCAGCCAAGAGGGGGCAGGGGGGAATAATTCACCCCTCCACTTT. Residues: CASSQEGAGGNNSPLHF.

The chain combines TRBV12-5 with TRBJ2-1; 10 nucleotides align to TRBD2. The germline V gene has CDR1 LGHNT and CDR2 FRNRAP. Trimming removed 3 bases from V and 4 bases from J; junction bases left unmatched: 24. The CDR3 contains 22 residues. The CDR3 bases are TGTGCTAGTGGTTTTCTCCCCCTCTTCATCTTTGACAGCGGGGGGGGGTACAATGAGCAGTTCTTC. Translation gives CASGFLPLFIFDSGGGYNEQFF.

This chain joins TRBV6-5 and TRBJ2-7; D is undetermined. The CDR3 consists of 11 residues. Germline V gene sequence: CDR1 MNHEY, CDR2 SVGAGI. Trimming took off 2 bases at V and 4 bases at J, with 3 bases between the two ends. This chain's CDR3 is CASSYQYEQYF. CDR3 coding DNA: TGTGCCAGCAGTTACCAGTACGAGCAGTACTTC.

The V call is TRBV5-4, the J call TRBJ2-5; tentatively, D is TRBD1 or TRBD2 (5 bases each). V gave up 2 bases and J gave up 2 bases, with 10 bases separating them. The V gene's germline CDR1 is SGHNT and CDR2 YYREEE (reference sequence). CDR3 size: 14 residues. The CDR3 DNA sequence: TGTGCCAGCAGCTTTAGAGGGGTACAAGAGACCCAGTACTTC. Its protein product is CASSFRGVQETQYF.

This clone was picked up one time. V and J are TRBV10-3 and TRBJ2-7; D is undetermined. CDR3 length equals 12 residues. With 10 bases removed from V and 5 bases from J, the gap between germline ends came to 15 bases. Germline CDR1 ENHRY, CDR2 SYGVKD. The DNA for the CDR3 is TGTGCCACAAAAGGCAATCACCACGAGCAGTACGTC. Translating it yields CATKGNHHEQYV.